The next 28 T cell receptor beta chains were all read from a single sample in a study of blood T cell repertoires in COVID-19. Assay: immunoSEQ multiplex PCR; the TCRdb copy retains only in-frame clones and omits some. The table includes about 69,000 clones, 75% to 90% detected once. The sequenced material came from peripheral blood. These receptors were collected from a man younger than 45 with acute or convalescent COVID-19.

J is TRBJ1-6 and V is TRBV7-9, with a weak D call TRBD1 (5 bases). This CDR3 is built from 14 residues. V lost 0 bases and J 9 bases, leaving 9 bases between the germline ends. Germline V gene data show CDR1 as SEHNR and CDR2 as FQNEAQ (reference sequence). For the CDR3, the DNA is TGTGCCAGCAGCTTAGCAGGGGTTGGTTCACCCCTCCACTTT. Its protein is CASSLAGVGSPLHF.

The V gene is TRBV19, the J gene TRBJ1-2; no clear D gene. This CDR3 region has 13 residues. V shed 5 bases and J shed 7 bases, with 14 bases lying between them. Germline V gene sequence: CDR1 LNHDA, CDR2 SQIVND (reference sequence). The CDR3 loop reads CASSSEPLRGYTF. DNA of the CDR3: TGTGCCAGTAGTTCAGAACCCCTTCGTGGCTACACCTTC.

This chain joins TRBV6-1 and TRBJ1-1; D is unresolved. The CDR3 totals 11 residues. The germline V gene encodes CDR1 MNHNS and CDR2 SASEGT. Trimming stripped 1 base from V and 8 bases from J, with 5 bases between. In DNA, the CDR3 is TGTGCCAGCAGTGAAGGTCGGGAAGCTTTCTTT. Its protein is CASSEGREAFF.

The rearrangement joins TRBV2 to TRBJ2-4; TRBD1 might be the D (5 bases). V lost 0 bases and J 8 bases, leaving 17 bases between the germline ends. Germline V gives CDR1 SNHLY, CDR2 FYNNEI. This CDR3 has 16 amino acids. CDR3 region: CASSEALSQGHDIQYF. CDR3 bases: TGTGCCAGCAGTGAAGCGCTCAGTCAGGGTCATGACATTCAGTACTTC. The full variable domain, rest sourced from reference TRBV2 and TRBJ2-4, is EPEVTQTPSHQVTQMGQEVILRCVPISNHLYFYWYRQILGQKVEFLVSFYNNEISEKSEIFDDQFSVERPDGSNFTLKIRSTKLEDSAMYFCASSEALSQGHDIQYFGAGTRLSVL.

The rearrangement joins TRBV21-1 to TRBJ2-5; TRBD2, the D gene given by the table, was not confirmed from the DNA. TRBV21-1 is a pseudogene locus. CDR3 length: 15 amino acids. Here the CDR3 DNA reads TGTGCCAGCAGATTCTGCGGGACTAGCGAAGAGACCCAGTACTTC. It encodes CASRFCGTSEETQYF.

The J gene is TRBJ2-5, the V gene TRBV5-4; 9 nucleotides line up with TRBD2. The CDR3 covers 15 residues. The trim removed 2 bases at V and 4 bases at J, leaving 6 bases unmatched. Germline values: CDR1 SGHNT, CDR2 YYREEE (reference sequence). CDR3 in DNA: TGTGCCAGCAGCTTACTAGCGGGCGGAGGAGAGACCCAGTACTTC. Its protein is CASSLLAGGGETQYF.

The chain links TRBV2 to TRBJ1-1, with a tentative D call TRBD1 (6 bases). This CDR3 spans 13 amino acids. V was trimmed by 5 bases and J by 0 bases, leaving 7 bases between them. The germline CDR1 and CDR2 sequences are SNHLY and FYNNEI. The CDR3 reads CASSWGLNTEAFF. The CDR3 DNA reads TGTGCCAGCAGTTGGGGGCTGAACACTGAAGCTTTCTTT. Based on the CDR3 plus reference TRBV2 and TRBJ1-1, the full variable domain is EPEVTQTPSHQVTQMGQEVILRCVPISNHLYFYWYRQILGQKVEFLVSFYNNEISEKSEIFDDQFSVERPDGSNFTLKIRSTKLEDSAMYFCASSWGLNTEAFFGQGTRLTVV.

This CDR3 reads CASRYSTGAIYGYTF. The CDR3 nucleotides are TGTGCCAGCAGATATTCGACAGGGGCGATCTATGGCTACACCTTC. This chain links TRBV27 with TRBJ1-2; 8 nucleotides align to TRBD1. Per the germline V gene, CDR1 is MNHEY and CDR2 is SMNVEV (reference sequence). Trimming cost V 6 bases and J 4 bases; bases outside gene matches: 10. CDR3 length: 15 amino acids.

This sequence joins TRBV18 and TRBJ2-3, with 7 nucleotides matching TRBD2. The trim removed 6 bases at V and 1 base at J, leaving 7 bases unmatched. The CDR3 extends over 15 amino acids. CDR1 is KGHSH and CDR2 is LQKENI in the germline V gene. The CDR3 loop reads CASSPPGGGTDTQYF. Written as DNA, the CDR3 is TGTGCCAGCTCGCCGCCTGGGGGGGGCACAGATACGCAGTATTTT.

The chain combines TRBV5-1 with TRBJ1-5, with D possibly matching TRBD1 (5 bases). CDR3 length equals 15 residues. V was cut by 0 bases and J by 5 bases, with 12 bases left in between. CDR1 and CDR2 (germline): SGHRS, YFSETQ. The CDR3 DNA sequence: TGCGCCAGCAGCTTGGATACAGGTCTACATCAGCCCCAGCATTTT. Amino acids: CASSLDTGLHQPQHF.

The V and J genes are TRBV5-1 and TRBJ2-3; D might be TRBD1 (6 bases). The V gene lost 6 bases and the J gene lost 0 bases, with 17 bases spanning the gap. In germline, CDR1 is SGHRS, CDR2 YFSETQ. The CDR3 has 16 residues. The CDR3 DNA sequence: TGCGCCAGCAACCCTTCCGGGACATCGAGCACAGATACGCAGTATTTT. It specifies CASNPSGTSSTDTQYF.

Concerning this clone: This sample also contains other DNA sequences that code for the same CDR3. The rearrangement links TRBV3-1 (or the pseudogene TRBV3-2) to TRBJ1-1; tentative D call: TRBD1 (6 bases). Germline lookup yields CDR1 LGHDT and CDR2 YNNKEL (reference sequence). Trimming cost V 4 bases and J 1 base, with 7 bases left between them. The CDR3 contains 13 residues. CDR3 nucleotide sequence: TGTGCCAGCAGCCTGACAGGGAACACTGAAGCTTTCTTT. Its protein product is CASSLTGNTEAFF.

This sequence joins TRBV5-1 and TRBJ1-1; D may be TRBD1 (6 bases). Germline loops: CDR1 SGHRS, CDR2 YFSETQ. V dropped 4 bases and J dropped 5 bases, with 18 bases sitting between them. The CDR3 length is 15 residues. The DNA for the CDR3 is TGCGCCAGCAGCGTTTTAGACAGGTTTTCGACTGAAGCTTTCTTT. Translated, it gives CASSVLDRFSTEAFF.

CDR3 nucleotides: TGTGCCTGGAGAGACAGGGTGTCTGGAAACACCATATATTTT. As protein: CAWRDRVSGNTIYF. J is TRBJ1-3 and V is TRBV30; 7 bases map to TRBD1. V lost 3 bases and J lost 1; bases outside the gene matches: 3. Germline CDR1 reads GTSNPN; CDR2 reads SVGIG (reference sequence). This CDR3 comprises 14 residues.

The chain uses TRBV4-2 and TRBJ1-1; maybe TRBD1 (5 bases). This CDR3 is 13 amino acids long. Germline CDR1 is LGHNA and CDR2 is YNFKEQ. Trimming took off 4 bases at V and 1 base at J, with 7 bases between the two ends. Here the CDR3 reads CASSPGQNTEAFF. The CDR3 DNA follows: TGTGCCAGCAGCCCCGGACAGAACACTGAAGCTTTCTTT.

The chain links TRBV6-1 to TRBJ1-6; D perhaps matches TRBD1 (5 bases). There are 13 residues in the CDR3. V lost 3 bases to trimming and J lost 17 bases, with 17 bases between them. Germline CDR1 and CDR2: MNHNS and SASEGT. CDR3 nucleotides: TGTGCCAGCAGTGATGCAGGCTTGGGGCGAATCCACTTT. It encodes CASSDAGLGRIHF.

To note about this clone: One end of the junction varies from germline; a read error may be responsible. The chain uses TRBV7-7 and TRBJ2-1; no clear D. This CDR3 is 15 amino acids long. Germline CDR1 is SSHAT and CDR2 is FNYEAQ (reference sequence). The CDR3 region is CASSLVMSSYNEQFF. CDR3 in DNA: TGTGCTAGCAGCTTAGTTATGAGCTCCTACAATGAGCAGTTCTTC.

This chain uses TRBV5-1 with TRBJ2-1; 9 bases are a match to TRBD1. Trimming removed 3 bases from V and 9 bases from J; junction bases left unmatched: 7. The germline CDR1 and CDR2 sequences are SGHRS and YFSETQ. The CDR3 has 14 amino acids. As DNA, the CDR3 is TGCGCCAGCAGCTACCGGACAGGGGAGCGTGAGCAGTTCTTC. The encoded protein is CASSYRTGEREQFF.

This clone has just a few counts. The CDR3 region has the DNA TGTGCCAGCAGCCTTGGGGGACAGGCTTACTATGGCTACACCTTC. Its protein is CASSLGGQAYYGYTF. V gene TRBV5-5 combines with J gene TRBJ1-2; 8 bases agree with TRBD1. J gave up 3 bases and V 4 bases, and 8 bases lay outside the gene matches. This CDR3 spans 15 amino acids. CDR1 SGHKS and CDR2 YYEKEE come from the germline V gene (reference sequence).

This chain joins TRBV18 and TRBJ1-6; D uncertain. This CDR3 region has 19 residues. Trimming removed 2 bases at V and 3 bases at J, with 20 bases between. Per the germline V gene, CDR1 is KGHSH and CDR2 is LQKENI. In nucleotides, the CDR3 is TGTGCCAGCTCACCAACCGGCTTGGACGGGGTGGGCTATAATTCACCCCTCCACTTT. It translates to CASSPTGLDGVGYNSPLHF.

The V call is TRBV11-3, the J call TRBJ2-1, with TRBD2 matching 10 bases. CDR1 and CDR2 from the germline V gene are SGHNT and YENEEA. The CDR3 consists of 16 residues. V dropped 5 bases and J dropped 9; count of bases not matched to a gene: 13. CDR3 in amino acids: CASSKDPLAGVGEQFF. The CDR3 DNA follows: TGTGCCAGCAGCAAAGACCCCCTAGCGGGAGTTGGTGAGCAGTTCTTC.

This clone was detected only once. The chain employs TRBV5-6 and TRBJ2-1; 7 positions match TRBD2. The CDR3 spans 16 residues. CDR1 is SGHDT, CDR2 YYEEEE, per germline. J gave up 1 base and V 4 bases, and 8 bases lay outside the gene matches. In DNA form, the CDR3 reads TGTGCCAGCAGCGTCCGACTAGCAGAATCCTACAATGAGCAGTTCTTC. Translation: CASSVRLAESYNEQFF.

The chain employs TRBV27 and TRBJ2-5; 7 bases line up with TRBD1. Germline V CDR1 and CDR2: MNHEY, SMNVEV (reference sequence). V was clipped by 4 bases and J by 5 bases; unmatched bases: 4. The CDR3 has 13 amino acids. As DNA, the CDR3 is TGTGCCAGCAGTTGGGGCAGGGGGGAGACCCAGTACTTC. Protein product: CASSWGRGETQYF.

The chain recombines TRBV18 with TRBJ2-7; 8 bases align to TRBD2. The CDR3 is made up of 15 amino acids. From germline, CDR1 is KGHSH and CDR2 LQKENI. After removal of 6 bases from V and 3 bases from J, the junction contained 10 bases not matched to a gene. CDR3 sequence: CASSREGIKGYEQYV. CDR3 coding DNA: TGTGCCAGCTCTCGGGAGGGAATCAAGGGCTACGAGCAGTACGTC.

The sample holds one count of this clone. The chain carries TRBV11-2 and TRBJ2-7; TRBD1 agrees at 8 bases. Trimming cost V 5 bases and J 6 bases; bases outside gene matches: 6. CDR1 and CDR2 (germline): SGHAT, FQNNGV. The length of the CDR3 is 13 residues. Here the CDR3 reads CASSEDRVFEQYV. The CDR3 region has the DNA TGTGCCAGCAGCGAGGACAGGGTCTTCGAGCAGTACGTC.

The J gene is TRBJ2-1, the V gene TRBV29-1; D is perhaps TRBD1 (5 bases). V was cut by 6 bases and J by 1 base, with 16 bases left in between. Germline V gives CDR1 SQVTM, CDR2 ANQGSEA. The CDR3 totals 15 residues. CDR3 sequence reads: CSVLKGVGSYNEQFF. CDR3 nucleotide sequence: TGCAGCGTACTGAAAGGGGTCGGGTCCTACAATGAGCAGTTCTTC.

This clone was seen only a few times. This chain links TRBV7-9 with TRBJ2-6; D unresolved. Germline loops: CDR1 SEHNR, CDR2 FQNEAQ (reference sequence). Trimming stripped 7 bases from V and 1 base from J, with 11 bases between. The CDR3 sequence is 15 residues long. The CDR3 reads CASTPRNSGANVLTF. The CDR3 bases are TGTGCCAGCACCCCGCGGAATTCTGGGGCCAACGTCCTGACTTTC.

This rearrangement joins TRBV2 to TRBJ1-1; 8 bases match TRBD1. CDR3 length: 17 amino acids. In germline, CDR1 is SNHLY, CDR2 FYNNEI. Unmatched junction bases numbered 15, after V lost 6 bases and J lost 3 bases. CDR3: CASREGQAGYEDTEAFF. CDR3 bases: TGTGCCAGCAGGGAGGGACAGGCCGGGTATGAGGACACTGAAGCTTTCTTT.